Presented here are 17 T cell receptor beta chains from one specimen sequenced in a study of immune evolution from preneoplasia to lung adenocarcinoma. Assay: immunoSEQ multiplex PCR; the TCRdb copy retains only in-frame clones and omits some. Among thousands of clones listed, under 80% were seen once. The sequencing input was FFPE adjacent normal lung tissue. The receptors derive from a person aged 65-85 years with lung adenocarcinoma.

A note on this clone: Germline and junction disagree at one end, which may indicate a read error. This sequence joins TRBV7-7 and TRBJ2-5; tentative D call: TRBD2 (6 bases). This CDR3 contains 14 residues. Germline-derived CDR1 and CDR2 are SSHAT and FNYEAQ (reference sequence). The CDR3 here is CASSLGTAQETQYF. CDR3 nucleotides: TGTGCTAGCAGCTTAGGGACTGCTCAAGAGACCCAGTACTTC.

Comments on this clone: Additional DNA sequences in this sample encode the identical CDR3. This chain uses TRBV11-2 with TRBJ2-2; D might be TRBD2 (5 bases). This CDR3 spans 14 amino acids. The germline CDR1 and CDR2 sequences are SGHAT and FQNNGV. Trimming took off 2 bases at V and 4 bases at J, with 8 bases between the two ends. CDR3 protein: CASSLNAGTGELFF. CDR3 sequence (DNA): TGTGCCAGCAGCTTAAACGCGGGCACCGGGGAGCTGTTTTTT.

The chain has TRBV6-4 and TRBJ1-2, with D possibly matching TRBD1 (6 bases). V gave up 9 bases and J gave up 0 bases, with 11 bases separating them. Germline CDR1 MRHNA, CDR2 SNTAGT. This CDR3 has 13 residues. The CDR3 spells CASMGHSNYGYTF. CDR3 coding DNA: TGTGCCAGTATGGGACACTCTAACTATGGCTACACCTTC.

This chain uses TRBV5-6 with TRBJ1-1; D is undetermined. This CDR3 region has 14 residues. The V gene lost 2 bases and the J gene lost 3 bases, with 11 bases spanning the gap. CDR1 and CDR2 (germline): SGHDT, YYEEEE. CDR3 residues: CASSFEVYHTEAFF. CDR3 sequence (DNA): TGTGCCAGCAGCTTTGAGGTATATCACACTGAAGCTTTCTTT.

This chain links TRBV7-9 with TRBJ1-1; TRBD1 is a possible D gene (6 bases). The CDR3 runs to 12 residues. Germline values: CDR1 SEHNR, CDR2 FQNEAQ (reference sequence). Trimming took off 3 bases at V and 8 bases at J, with 10 bases between the two ends. The CDR3 nucleotides are TGTGCCAGCAGCTTCTCGGGGGCAGAAGCTTTCTTT. Its protein is CASSFSGAEAFF.

This clone was counted between two and nine times. CDR3 in amino acids: CASSVGQGTYEQYF. The CDR3 coding sequence is TGTGCCAGCAGCGTGGGCCAGGGCACCTACGAGCAGTACTTC. The gene calls are TRBV9 and TRBJ2-7, with D maybe TRBD1 (5 bases). The CDR3 is 14 amino acids. Trimming shortened V by 2 bases and J by 2 bases, and 11 bases separated the two germline ends. CDR1 and CDR2 from the germline V gene are SGDLS and YYNGEE.

This clone was seen a single time. The CDR3 is CASSQALDTEAFF. The DNA for the CDR3 is TGCGCCAGCAGCCAGGCCCTGGACACTGAAGCTTTCTTT. V gene TRBV4-1 combines with J gene TRBJ1-1; no firm D call. Trimming shortened V by 3 bases and J by 3 bases, and 8 bases separated the two germline ends. The CDR3 extends over 13 amino acids. Germline V CDR1 and CDR2: MGHRA, YSYEKL.

The V gene is TRBV19, the J gene TRBJ2-7; no reliable D call. Trimming left V 5 bases short and J 1 base short, with 9 bases between. This CDR3 is 13 amino acids long. Germline CDR1 is LNHDA and CDR2 is SQIVND (reference sequence). The CDR3 here is CASSHRGSYEQYF. CDR3 nucleotides: TGTGCCAGTAGTCATCGCGGATCCTACGAGCAGTACTTC.

This chain connects TRBV5-1 to TRBJ2-1, with D tentatively TRBD1 or TRBD2 (6 bases each). Deletions cut 4 bases from V and 8 bases from J, with 13 bases between. Germline values: CDR1 SGHRS, CDR2 YFSETQ. The CDR3 length is 13 residues. The CDR3 loop is CASSRGRSDEQFF. The CDR3 coding sequence is TGCGCCAGCAGCCGGGGGCGGTCGGATGAGCAGTTCTTC.

This rearrangement joins TRBV6-5 to TRBJ2-1, with D hard to call. The germline V and J ends were trimmed by 0 bases and 8 bases, with 8 bases remaining between them. Germline V CDR1 and CDR2: MNHEY, SVGAGI. The CDR3 is 13 residues long. The CDR3 region has the DNA TGTGCCAGCAGTTACTCGAAATTATATGAGCAGTTCTTC. Translating it yields CASSYSKLYEQFF.

In its sample, this clone was seen a few times. This sequence joins TRBV19 and TRBJ2-7; D unresolved. Germline V gene sequence: CDR1 LNHDA, CDR2 SQIVND (reference sequence). Trimming stripped 3 bases from V and 1 base from J, with 10 bases between. The CDR3 runs 14 residues. The CDR3 nucleotides are TGTGCCAGTAGTATCGGTCTAGGTTCCTACGAGCAGTACTTC. Translating gives CASSIGLGSYEQYF.

CDR3 loop: CASSLWDRVEQYF. For the CDR3, the DNA is TGTGCCAGCAGCTTATGGGACAGGGTCGAGCAGTACTTC. This chain joins TRBV7-9 and TRBJ2-7; TRBD1 agrees at 9 bases. The germline CDR1 and CDR2 sequences are SEHNR and FQNEAQ (reference sequence). This CDR3 has 13 amino acids. V was pared by 2 bases and J by 6 bases, with 2 bases of the junction left unmatched.

This sequence joins TRBV7-8 and TRBJ2-7, with D possibly matching TRBD1 (5 bases). The CDR3 length is 14 residues. Germline CDR1 and CDR2: SGHVS and FQNEAQ. With 1 base removed from V and 3 bases from J, the gap between germline ends came to 10 bases. CDR3 in DNA: TGTGCCAGCAGCTTAGTCGACAGCCTCTACGAGCAGTACTTC. Its translation is CASSLVDSLYEQYF.

This chain connects TRBV18 to TRBJ2-1, with 14 positions matching TRBD2. Germline CDR1 reads KGHSH; CDR2 reads LQKENI. The V segment lost 2 bases and the J segment 6 bases; nucleotides outside the gene matches: 6. CDR3 length: 17 amino acids. The CDR3 DNA is TGTGCCAGCTCACCAGGGACTAGCGGGAGTTTCGGCAATGAGCAGTTCTTC. This codes for CASSPGTSGSFGNEQFF.

This clone showed up just a few times. The chain uses TRBV27 and TRBJ2-7; maybe TRBD2 (5 bases). Germline CDR1 MNHEY, CDR2 SMNVEV (reference sequence). This CDR3 contains 13 residues. With 5 bases removed from V and 2 bases from J, the gap between germline ends came to 10 bases. The DNA of the CDR3 is TGTGCCAGCAGTCAGAGGGTCGCCTACGAGCAGTACTTC. It specifies CASSQRVAYEQYF.

V and J are TRBV6-5 and TRBJ1-2; the D is unclear. Germline V gene data show CDR1 as MNHEY and CDR2 as SVGAGI. This CDR3 comprises 14 residues. V was trimmed by 7 bases and J by 2 bases, leaving 14 bases between them. The CDR3 region is CASKREGFNYGYTF. The CDR3 DNA reads as TGTGCCAGCAAAAGGGAGGGATTCAACTATGGCTACACCTTC.

The chain is built from TRBV14 and TRBJ1-3; D is unclear. This CDR3 has 13 residues. The germline gives CDR1 SGHDN, CDR2 FVKESK. V shed 0 bases and J shed 4 bases, with 4 bases lying between them. In DNA form, the CDR3 reads TGTGCCAGCAGCCAAGACAGGGGAAACACCATATATTTT. This codes for CASSQDRGNTIYF.